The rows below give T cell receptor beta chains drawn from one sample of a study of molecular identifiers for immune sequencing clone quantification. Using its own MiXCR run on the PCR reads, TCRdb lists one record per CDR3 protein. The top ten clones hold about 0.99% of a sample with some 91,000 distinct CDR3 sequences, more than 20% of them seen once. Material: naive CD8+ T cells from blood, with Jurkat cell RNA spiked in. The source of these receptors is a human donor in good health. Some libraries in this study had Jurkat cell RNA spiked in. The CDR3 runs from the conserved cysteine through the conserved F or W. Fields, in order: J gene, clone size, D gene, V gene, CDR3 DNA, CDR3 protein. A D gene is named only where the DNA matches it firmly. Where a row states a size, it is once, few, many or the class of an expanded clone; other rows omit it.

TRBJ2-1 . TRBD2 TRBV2 TGTGCCAGCATACATACCGTAGCGGGCCACTACAATGAGCAGCTCTTC CASIHTVAGHYNEQLF
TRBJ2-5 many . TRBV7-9 TGTGCCAGCAGCTTCAGGGATGAGACCCAGTACTTC CASSFRDETQYF
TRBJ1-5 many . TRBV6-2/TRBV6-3 TGTGCCAGCAGCCAGGGAGGATGGCAGCCCCAGCATTTT CASSQGGWQPQHF
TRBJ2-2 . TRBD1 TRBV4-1 TGCGCCAGCAGCCAAGTATTGGGACAGGGGGCTTACGGCGGGGAGCTGTTTTTT CASSQVLGQGAYGGELFF
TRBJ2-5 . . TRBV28 TGTGCCAGCAGTGGACCGCGGGTGGCGCCCCAGTACTTC CASSGPRVAPQYF
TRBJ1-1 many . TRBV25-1 TGTGCCAGCAGTGAATATATCCCAGACGGGAACCTGAACACTGAAGCTTTCTTT CASSEYIPDGNLNTEAFF
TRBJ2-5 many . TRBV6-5 TGTGCCAGCAGTTACTCGCAACTGGCCACACAAGAGACCCAGTACTTC CASSYSQLATQETQYF
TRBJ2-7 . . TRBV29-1 TGCAGCGTTGTAGTGTCCAACTCCTACGAGCAGTACTTC CSVVVSNSYEQYF
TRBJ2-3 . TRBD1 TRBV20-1 TGCAGTGCTAGAGATATGAGGGGGCCTCGCCCAGCTCCGCCGTATTTT CSARDMRGPRPAPPYF
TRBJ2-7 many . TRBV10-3 TGTGCCATCAAATCTCTTGGACCGGGCGACGAGCAGTACTTC CAIKSLGPGDEQYF
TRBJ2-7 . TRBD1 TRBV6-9 TGTGCCAGCAGTTTGACCCCCGGGACAGGGGGACACGAGCAGTACTTC CASSLTPGTGGHEQYF
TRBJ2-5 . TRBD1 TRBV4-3 TGCGCCAGCAGCCAAGTTTGGACAGGGGAAACACAGTACCAAGGGACCCAGTACTTC CASSQVWTGETQYQGTQYF
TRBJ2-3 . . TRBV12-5 TGTACTAGTGGCCTAGACAGCACAGATACGCAATATTTT CTSGLDSTDTQYF
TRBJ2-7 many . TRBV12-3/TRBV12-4 TGTGCCAGCAGTCAAGGGACCGGCCGCGAGCAGTACTTC CASSQGTGREQYF
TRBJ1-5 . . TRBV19 TGTGCCGGTACAACATCAGGGTACAGCAATCAGCCCCAGCATTTT CAGTTSGYSNQPQHF
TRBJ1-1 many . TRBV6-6 TGTGCCAGCAGTTACACGCCCCAGATGAACACTGAAGCTTTCTTT CASSYTPQMNTEAFF
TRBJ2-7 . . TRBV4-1 TGCGCCAGCAGCCAAGAAACCTACGAGCAGTACTTC CASSQETYEQYF
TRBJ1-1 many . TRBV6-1 TGTGCCAGCAGTCCAAGTTTCGGCTATGAAGCTTTCTTT CASSPSFGYEAFF
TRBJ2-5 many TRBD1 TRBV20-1 TGCAGTGCCCAGAGAGGGGCTTCGGACAGGGGGTCCCAAGAGACCCAGTACTTC CSAQRGASDRGSQETQYF
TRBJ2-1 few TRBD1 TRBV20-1 TGCAGTGCTAGCAGTCAGGGGGTATACAATGAGCAGTTCTTC CSASSQGVYNEQFF
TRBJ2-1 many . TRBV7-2 TGTGCCAGCACCCACGGTGGTGAGCAGTTCTTC CASTHGGEQFF
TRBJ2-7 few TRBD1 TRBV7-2 TGTGCCAGCAGCAAAGGACAGGGCATCTCCTACGAGCAGTACTTC CASSKGQGISYEQYF
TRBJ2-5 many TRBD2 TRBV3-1 TGTGCCAGCAGCCAAATTTCGAGCGGGGCGGGCGAGACCCAGTACTTC CASSQISSGAGETQYF
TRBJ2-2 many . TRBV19 TGTGCCAGTAGTATTCGTGAGACCGGGGAGCTGTTTTTT CASSIRETGELFF
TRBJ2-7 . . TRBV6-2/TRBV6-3 TGTGCCAGCAGCAGGGCCGTGGAGCAGTACTTC CASSRAVEQYF
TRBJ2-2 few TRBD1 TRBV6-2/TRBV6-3 TGTGCCAGCAGTTTCACAGGGGCTGGGCCCGGGGAGCTGTTTTTT CASSFTGAGPGELFF
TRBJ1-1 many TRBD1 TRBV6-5 TGTGCCAGCAGTTACTCGGACCAGGGGGCCGTAAATTGGTTCACTGAAGCTTTCTTT CASSYSDQGAVNWFTEAFF
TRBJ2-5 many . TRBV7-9 TGTGCCAGCAGCGAGGCGTCATTTACAGAGACCCAGTACTTC CASSEASFTETQYF
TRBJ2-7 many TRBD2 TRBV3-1 TGTGCCAGCAGCCAAGGGGAAACCGGGACTAGCGGGAAGTCGGTGCACGAGCAGTACTTC CASSQGETGTSGKSVHEQYF
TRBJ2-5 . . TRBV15 TGTGCCACCAGCAGAGACCTCACTGGGGCTAGTCACCAAGAGACCCAGTACTTC CATSRDLTGASHQETQYF
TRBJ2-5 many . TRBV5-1 TGCGCCAGCAGCTACCTGGGGGAACCGTCCGTGACAGAGACCCAGTACTTC CASSYLGEPSVTETQYF
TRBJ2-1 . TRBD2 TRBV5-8 TGTGCCAGCAGCTTGGAGGGGGTAGCGGGAGTTCTCAATGAGCAGTTCTTC CASSLEGVAGVLNEQFF
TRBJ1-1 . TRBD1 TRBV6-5 TGTGCCAGCAGTTACGCAGGGGGCAACACTGAAGCTTTCTTT CASSYAGGNTEAFF
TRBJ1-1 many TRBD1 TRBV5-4 TGTGCCAGCAGCTCCGGGACAGAGAACACTGAAGCTTTCTTT CASSSGTENTEAFF
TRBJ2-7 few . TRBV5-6 TGTGCCAGCAGCTTGGGATCCAGGGGACCCTACGAGCAGTACTTC CASSLGSRGPYEQYF
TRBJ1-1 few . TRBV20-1 TGCAGTGCTAGAGATTTTCAGCGACAGGAGGGGACCATGAACACTGAAGCTTTCTTT CSARDFQRQEGTMNTEAFF
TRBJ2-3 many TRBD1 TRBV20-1 TGCAGTGCTGAGGCGGACAGGGGCTACACAGATACGCAGTATTTT CSAEADRGYTDTQYF
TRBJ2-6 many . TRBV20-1 TGCAGTGCCCGGGACGTTATGGCCAACGTCCTGACTTTC CSARDVMANVLTF
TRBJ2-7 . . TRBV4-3 TGCGCCAGCAGCCAAGAAAGGACAAAGGGATACGAGCAGTACTTC CASSQERTKGYEQYF
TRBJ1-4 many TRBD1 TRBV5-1 TGCGCCAGCAGCACCGGACAGGCAACTAATGAAAAACTGTTTTTT CASSTGQATNEKLFF
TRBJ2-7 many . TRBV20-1 TGCAGTGCTAGAGATAGACAGAAACCCTACGAGCAGTACTTC CSARDRQKPYEQYF
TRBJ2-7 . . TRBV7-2 TGTGCCAGCAGTTTCCCGGGTGCCGGTTCCGAGCAGTACTTC CASSFPGAGSEQYF
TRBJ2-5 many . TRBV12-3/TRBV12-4 TGTGCCAGCAGTTTCGCCGGAGCACAAGAGACCCAGTACTTC CASSFAGAQETQYF
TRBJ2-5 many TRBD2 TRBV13 TGTGCCAGCAGCTTAACTAGCGGGGGCGGCGGGACCCAGTACTTC CASSLTSGGGGTQYF
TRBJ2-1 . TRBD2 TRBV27 TGTGCCAGCGGGACTAGCGGAACCAGCTCCTACAATGAGCAGTTCTTC CASGTSGTSSYNEQFF
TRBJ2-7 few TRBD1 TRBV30 TGTGCCTGGAGTGTACAGGGGATCTCCTACGAGCAGTACTTC CAWSVQGISYEQYF
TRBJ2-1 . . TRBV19 TGTGCCAGTAGTATTGACTCGTACTCCTACAATGAGCAGTTCTTC CASSIDSYSYNEQFF
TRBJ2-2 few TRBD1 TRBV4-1 TGCGCCAGCAGCCAAGAGCCGGGACAGGGGGTGTTCGGGGAGCTGTTTTTT CASSQEPGQGVFGELFF
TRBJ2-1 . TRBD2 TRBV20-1 TGCAGTGCTAGGGCCGGGACTAGCGCCTACAATGAGCAGTTCTTC CSARAGTSAYNEQFF
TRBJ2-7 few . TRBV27 TGTGCCAGCAGTTTAACTTCGATTTACCCGCCCTACGAGCAGTACTTC CASSLTSIYPPYEQYF
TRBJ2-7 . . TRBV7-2 TGTGCCAGCAGCCCCGCCAGGACGGTCTACTACAAGCAGTACTTC CASSPARTVYYKQYF